The 19 T cell receptor beta chains below come from one sample, sequenced in a study of T cells in Graves' hyperthyroidism and ophthalmopathy. Researchers took RNA transcripts and amplified the TCR beta CDR3 regions from them. The TCR CDR3 first-round RT-PCR relied on the HTBI primer set. Each CDR3 protein gets one entry after TCRdb re-called the multiplex PCR reads with MiXCR. The sample shows around 690,000 distinct CDR3 sequences, 17% of them seen only once. Sequencing was performed on blood. These receptors came from a middle-aged man with Graves' hyperthyroidism.

The rearrangement uses TRBV18 and TRBJ2-7; either TRBD1 or TRBD2 may fit D (5 bases each). V lost 4 bases, J lost 2 bases, and 18 bases lay in between. This CDR3 is 16 amino acids long. Germline CDR1 reads KGHSH; CDR2 reads LQKENI. The CDR3 nucleotides are TGTGCCAGCTCACTAGGTTTGGGGACCGACGCCTACGAGCAGTACTTC. It translates to CASSLGLGTDAYEQYF.

The chain uses TRBV11-2 and TRBJ2-2, with D unclear. Trimming left V 1 base short and J 2 bases short, with 11 bases between. Germline loops: CDR1 SGHAT, CDR2 FQNNGV. The CDR3 spans 16 residues. CDR3 DNA sequence: TGTGCCAGCAGCTTAGTCGTGCTTAAAAACACCGGGGAGCTGTTTTTT. Translation gives CASSLVVLKNTGELFF.

This clonotype has a handful of counts. V usage is TRBV5-6 and J usage is TRBJ2-7; D gene ambiguous. The CDR3 is 15 amino acids. Germline V CDR1 and CDR2: SGHDT, YYEEEE. V gave up 6 bases and J gave up 0 bases, with 16 bases separating them. CDR3 DNA: TGTGCCAGCACCCTTCGCGACGGCAGCTCCTACGAGCAGTACTTC. This gives the protein CASTLRDGSSYEQYF.

This clonotype came up a few times. The rearrangement joins TRBV28 to TRBJ1-6, with D uncertain. The CDR3 consists of 15 residues. V lost 3 bases and J 7 bases, leaving 13 bases between the germline ends. The germline CDR1 and CDR2 sequences are MDHEN and SYDVKM. CDR3 nucleotides: TGTGCCAGCAGTTTTGCCGGGAACGAGAATTCACCCCTCCACTTT. This encodes CASSFAGNENSPLHF.

The table lists this clonotype with many counts. CDR3 region: CAAVIENTEAFF. For the CDR3, the DNA is TGTGCCGCCGTGATCGAGAACACTGAAGCTTTCTTT. V usage is TRBV24-1 and J usage is TRBJ1-1; unclear D gene. Germline lookup yields CDR1 KGHDR and CDR2 SFDVKD. V was trimmed by 12 bases and J by 1 base, leaving 11 bases between them. This CDR3 has 12 residues.

The J gene is TRBJ1-3, the V gene TRBV28; D gene ambiguous. Germline V gene sequence: CDR1 MDHEN, CDR2 SYDVKM. This CDR3 has 18 residues. The ends were cut back, 3 bases at V and 0 bases at J, with 18 bases in the middle. This CDR3 reads CASSFSQTNHISGNTIYF. Written as DNA, the CDR3 is TGTGCCAGCAGTTTTTCCCAGACCAACCATATCTCTGGAAACACCATATATTTT.

The table lists this clonotype with a few counts. V is TRBV20-1 and J is TRBJ1-1; maybe TRBD1 (5 bases). CDR1 is DFQATT and CDR2 is SNEGSKA in the germline V gene (reference sequence). The CDR3 spans 14 residues. Trimming left V 5 bases short and J 4 bases short, with 17 bases between. CDR3 sequence: CSAFPPRVGTEAFF. CDR3 in DNA: TGCAGTGCTTTTCCCCCCAGGGTGGGCACTGAAGCTTTCTTT.

This clonotype was observed at least ten times. The rearrangement joins TRBV28 to TRBJ1-2, with a weak D call TRBD1 (5 bases). The CDR3 runs 15 residues. V shed 4 bases and J shed 8 bases, with 20 bases lying between them. Germline V gives CDR1 MDHEN, CDR2 SYDVKM. The CDR3 protein is CASSSQGESLGGYTF. DNA of the CDR3: TGTGCCAGCAGTTCCCAGGGCGAATCCCTAGGAGGCTACACCTTC.

Concerning this clonotype: A clone one base away is much larger, so this may be a read error. Because it lacks the conserved phenylalanine or tryptophan at the end, this CDR3 is likely a read error. The chain joins TRBV20-1 to TRBJ2-1, with TRBD1 as a possible D gene (6 bases). The V and J ends lost 6 bases and 6 bases respectively, with 18 bases between them. Per germline, CDR1 DFQATT and CDR2 SNEGSKA (reference sequence). The CDR3 runs to 14 residues. CDR3 DNA sequence: TGCAGTGCCGCAAACCTTCGGACAGTCAATGAGCAGTTCCTC. Its translation: CSAANLRTVNEQFL.

In this sample, this clonotype turned up many times. Here the CDR3 reads CASNVRGSNEQFF. The DNA of the CDR3 is TGTGCCAGCAACGTTCGGGGTAGCAATGAGCAGTTCTTC. The V and J genes are TRBV3-1 and TRBJ2-1, with D perhaps matching TRBD2 (5 bases). CDR3 length equals 13 residues. Trimming removed 7 bases from V and 6 bases from J, with 13 bases in between. In germline, CDR1 is LGHDT, CDR2 YNNKEL (reference sequence).

As DNA, the CDR3 is TGTGCCAGCTCCAGGTTGAACGAGCAGTACTTC. It is translated as CASSRLNEQYF. J is TRBJ2-7 and V is TRBV27; D is ambiguous. The V gene lost 8 bases and the J gene lost 5 bases, with 10 bases spanning the gap. Germline V gene sequence: CDR1 MNHEY, CDR2 SMNVEV (reference sequence). The CDR3 sequence is 11 residues long.

This clonotype was counted between two and nine times. The chain carries TRBV19 and TRBJ2-1; 8 bases line up with TRBD1. The CDR3 sequence is 13 residues long. CDR1 is LNHDA and CDR2 is SQIVND in the germline V gene (reference sequence). The ends lost 8 bases at V and 7 bases at J; junction bases unmatched: 7. Written as DNA, the CDR3 is TGTGCCAGTGCCAGGGGGCTTCTTAATGAGCAGTTCTTC. It encodes CASARGLLNEQFF.

The chain uses TRBV2 and TRBJ2-7; perhaps D is TRBD1 or TRBD2 (5 bases each). Trimming took 1 base from V and 2 from J, leaving 12 bases between them. The CDR3 is made up of 15 amino acids. The germline CDR1 and CDR2 sequences are SNHLY and FYNNEI. The CDR3 region is CASSEGQPGAYEQYF. The CDR3, as DNA: TGTGCCAGCAGTGAAGGACAGCCCGGGGCCTACGAGCAGTACTTC.

The V and J genes are TRBV5-1 and TRBJ1-2; D remains unclear. Germline assignment: CDR1 SGHRS and CDR2 YFSETQ. The CDR3 is made up of 14 amino acids. Trimming removed 0 bases from V and 4 bases from J, with 10 bases in between. CDR3 sequence reads: CASSLATDGYGYTF. In DNA form, the CDR3 reads TGCGCCAGCAGCTTGGCCACGGACGGCTATGGCTACACCTTC.

This clonotype was recorded at least ten times. The chain couples TRBV12-3 or TRBV12-4 to TRBJ1-2; no clear D. Trimming pared 3 bases from V and 7 bases from J, leaving 18 bases between. This CDR3 has 15 amino acids. The CDR3: CASSLGRREIGGYTF. CDR3 in DNA: TGTGCCAGCAGTTTGGGCCGAAGGGAGATCGGTGGCTACACCTTC.

This clonotype was observed a single time. The chain links TRBV7-2 to TRBJ1-1; no reliable D call. CDR3 length: 14 residues. V was pared by 6 bases and J by 1 base, with 12 bases between. Germline V gene sequence: CDR1 SGHTA, CDR2 FQGNSA. The CDR3 loop is CASRVQLENTEAFF. The CDR3 DNA is TGTGCCAGCAGGGTGCAGCTAGAGAACACTGAAGCTTTCTTT. The full variable domain, completed using reference TRBV7-2 and TRBJ1-1, is GAGVSQSPSNKVTEKGKDVELRCDPISGHTALYWYRQSLGQGLEFLIYFQGNSAPDKSGLPSDRFSAERTGGSVSTLTIQRTQQEDSAVYLCASRVQLENTEAFFGQGTRLTVV.

This clonotype was seen at least ten times. V is TRBV28 and J is TRBJ2-2; D unclear. Trimming left V 6 bases short and J 0 bases short, with 8 bases between. CDR3 length: 14 residues. CDR1 is MDHEN, CDR2 SYDVKM, per germline. The CDR3 region has the DNA TGTGCCAGCAGCAGACATGCGAACACCGGGGAGCTGTTTTTT. It translates to CASSRHANTGELFF.

About this clonotype itself: Given a much more abundant clone one base away, this may be a read error. CDR3 in DNA: TGCAGTGCTGTTAGAACGGGCAAAAACATTGAGTACTTC. Its translation is CSAVRTGKNIEYF. The chain carries TRBV20-1 and TRBJ2-4; no clear D gene. The germline CDR1 and CDR2 sequences are DFQATT and SNEGSKA (reference sequence). The CDR3 is made up of 13 amino acids.

A single count supports this clonotype. A much larger clone sits a single nucleotide away, making a read error possible. CDR3 region: CASSQYLPTSEQYF. The CDR3 nucleotides read TGTGCCAGCAGCCAATATCTTCCGACATCCGAGCAGTACTTC. The chain links TRBV3-1 to TRBJ2-7; D unresolved. V was trimmed by 2 bases and J by 6 bases, leaving 14 bases between them. The germline V gene has CDR1 LGHDT and CDR2 YNNKEL (reference sequence). The length of the CDR3 is 14 residues.